Each of the 16 T cell receptor beta chains below was sequenced from the same sample in a study of blood T cell repertoires in COVID-19 (TCRdb year 2020). Libraries were made using the immunoSEQ multiplex PCR assay. In TCRdb, the immuneACCESS table is reduced to in-frame sequences with V and J assigned. These tables do not hold every clone; where another copy was compared, an unresolved V gene accounts for under half, and the others remain unexplained. This sample comprises 150,000 to 200,000 clones, about 86% of them detected only once. Jointly, the top ten make up 3.5% to 4% of the sample. The sequencing sample was made of peripheral blood. The source is a woman aged 70-85 years with acute or convalescent COVID-19.

The chain is built from TRBV5-1 and TRBJ2-5; 8 bases are shared with TRBD2. In germline, CDR1 is SGHRS, CDR2 YFSETQ. V trimming: 3 bases; J trimming: 6 bases; junction bases outside the gene matches: 13. There are 16 residues in the CDR3. The CDR3: CASSWSGGDLIKTQYF. Here the CDR3 DNA reads TGCGCCAGCAGCTGGAGCGGGGGAGATCTCATAAAGACCCAGTACTTC.

The gene calls are TRBV3-1 (or the pseudogene TRBV3-2) and TRBJ2-5, with a possible D match to TRBD1 (6 bases). CDR1 is LGHDT, CDR2 YNNKEL, per germline (reference sequence). The CDR3 is 15 residues long. Trimming cost V 0 bases and J 2 bases, with 10 bases left between them. The CDR3 DNA follows: TGTGCCAGCAGCCAAGAGACAGGTTTTCAAGAGACCCAGTACTTC. Translation gives CASSQETGFQETQYF.

The rearrangement links TRBV7-9 to TRBJ2-7; TRBD1 matches at 7 bases. Germline-derived CDR1 and CDR2 are SEHNR and FQNEAQ (reference sequence). This CDR3 has 14 amino acids. V shed 4 bases, J shed 2 bases, and the junction held 5 bases outside the gene matches. CDR3 loop: CASSYRGSPYEQYF. The DNA for the CDR3 is TGTGCCAGCAGCTACAGGGGTAGTCCCTACGAGCAGTACTTC.

The J gene is TRBJ2-3, the V gene TRBV20-1; a possible D gene is TRBD2 (5 bases). From germline, CDR1 is DFQATT and CDR2 SNEGSKA (reference sequence). Trimming stripped 6 bases from V and 4 bases from J, with 8 bases between. The CDR3 covers 11 residues. The CDR3 sequence is CSAPDSDTQYF. The DNA of the CDR3 is TGCAGTGCCCCGGACTCAGATACGCAGTATTTT.

The CDR3 spells CASSQGALQYF. The CDR3 region has the DNA TGTGCCAGCAGTCAAGGGGCACTTCAGTACTTC. The chain uses TRBV6-2 or TRBV6-3 and TRBJ2-4; maybe TRBD1 (5 bases). The CDR3 runs to 11 residues. Per the germline V gene, CDR1 is MNHEY and CDR2 is SVGEGT. V was clipped by 5 bases and J by 11 bases, with 10 bases between them.

The chain combines TRBV4-2 with TRBJ2-1; D is perhaps TRBD2 (5 bases). CDR1 and CDR2 from the germline V gene are LGHNA and YNFKEQ. This CDR3 is 17 amino acids long. V lost 0 bases and J 5 bases, leaving 17 bases between the germline ends. This CDR3 is CASSQDSALVGDNEQFF. DNA for the CDR3: TGTGCCAGCAGCCAAGATTCGGCTCTAGTGGGAGACAATGAGCAGTTCTTC.

This clone was seen once. The chain couples TRBV7-2 to TRBJ2-4, with 9 bases identical to TRBD1. The CDR3 length is 14 residues. Germline V gene data show CDR1 as SGHTA and CDR2 as FQGNSA. The V gene end was trimmed by 3 bases and the J gene end by 7 bases; junction bases not matched to a gene: 4. CDR3 residues: CASSLGQGANIQYF. CDR3 sequence (DNA): TGTGCCAGCAGCTTGGGACAGGGTGCGAACATTCAGTACTTC.

The rearrangement uses TRBV28 and TRBJ1-6; D possibly corresponds to TRBD1 (5 bases). From germline, CDR1 is MDHEN and CDR2 SYDVKM. The CDR3 extends over 17 amino acids. The V end was cut by 5 bases, the J end by 0 bases, with 14 bases between. The CDR3 coding sequence is TGTGCCAGCAGTACCTGGGACTTTAGCTCCTATAATTCACCCCTCCACTTT. It yields the protein CASSTWDFSSYNSPLHF.

V and J are TRBV3-1 (or the pseudogene TRBV3-2) and TRBJ2-7; 7 bases align to TRBD1. The CDR3 is made up of 12 amino acids. V lost 5 bases and J lost 3; bases outside the gene matches: 1. In germline, CDR1 is LGHDT, CDR2 YNNKEL (reference sequence). The CDR3 is CASSNRGYEQYF. CDR3 nucleotide sequence: TGTGCCAGCAGCAACAGGGGCTACGAGCAGTACTTC.

The genes are TRBV5-6 and TRBJ2-7; 7 bases match TRBD2. In germline, CDR1 is SGHDT, CDR2 YYEEEE. The CDR3 sequence is 14 residues long. V lost 4 bases to trimming and J lost 2 bases; unmatched junction nucleotides: 6. CDR3 in DNA: TGTGCCAGCAGCAGAGCGGGACGGACCTACGAGCAGTACTTC. Amino acid sequence: CASSRAGRTYEQYF.

V and J are TRBV11-1 and TRBJ2-3, with 9 bases lining up with TRBD1. Germline CDR1 and CDR2: SGHAT and FQDESV (reference sequence). Trimming removed 4 bases from V and 2 bases from J; junction bases left unmatched: 7. The CDR3 spans 16 residues. Here the CDR3 DNA reads TGTGCCAGCAGCTCCCTTCGGGACAGGGCCACAGATACGCAGTATTTT. Protein: CASSSLRDRATDTQYF.

V and J are TRBV5-4 and TRBJ2-7; possibly TRBD1 for D (6 bases). V lost 0 bases, J lost 4 bases, and 11 bases lay in between. Germline V gene data show CDR1 as SGHNT and CDR2 as YYREEE (reference sequence). The CDR3 has 14 amino acids. This CDR3 is CASSLGQGIYEQYF. The DNA of the CDR3 is TGTGCCAGCAGCTTGGGCCAGGGGATATACGAGCAGTACTTC. The complete variable domain, with remaining parts taken from reference TRBV5-4 and TRBJ2-7, reads ETGVTQSPTHLIKTRGQQVTLRCSSQSGHNTVSWYQQALGQGPQFIFQYYREEENGRGNFPPRFSGLQFPNYSSELNVNALELDDSALYLCASSLGQGIYEQYFGPGTRLTVT.

V gene TRBV4-1 combines with J gene TRBJ2-7, with a weak D call TRBD1 (6 bases). Germline-derived CDR1 and CDR2 are MGHRA and YSYEKL. Trimming stripped 1 base from V and 4 bases from J, with 26 bases between. This CDR3 spans 19 amino acids. For the CDR3, the DNA is TGCGCCAGCAGCCAAGTACTAAGGACAGCCAGGAGTTACCCTTACGAGCAGTACTTC. Protein product: CASSQVLRTARSYPYEQYF.

This clone has a handful of counts. The gene calls are TRBV5-1 and TRBJ2-1, with 10 bases lining up with TRBD1. The CDR3 length is 17 residues. Unmatched junction bases numbered 11, after V lost 1 base and J lost 7 bases. Germline V gives CDR1 SGHRS, CDR2 YFSETQ. In DNA, the CDR3 is TGCGCCAGCAGCTTGACCAACCGGGACAGGGGTGGGAATGAGCAGTTCTTC. It specifies CASSLTNRDRGGNEQFF.

The rearrangement joins TRBV5-5 to TRBJ1-5, with 8 nucleotides matching TRBD1. Germline V gene sequence: CDR1 SGHKS, CDR2 YYEKEE (reference sequence). V lost 5 bases, J lost 2 bases, and 6 bases stayed unmatched. The CDR3 is 15 amino acids. The DNA for the CDR3 is TGTGCCAGCAGTCTGACAGGGGTTCGCAATCAGCCCCAGCATTTT. It yields the protein CASSLTGVRNQPQHF. Full variable domain (remainder filled in from reference TRBV5-5 and TRBJ1-5): DAGVTQSPTHLIKTRGQQVTLRCSPISGHKSVSWYQQVLGQGPQFIFQYYEKEERGRGNFPDRFSARQFPNYSSELNVNALLLGDSALYLCASSLTGVRNQPQHFGDGTRLSIL.

A single count supports this clone. This chain links TRBV7-9 with TRBJ1-1; 7 bases agree with TRBD1. This CDR3 comprises 14 residues. Trimming cost V 3 bases and J 4 bases; bases outside gene matches: 5. Germline lookup yields CDR1 SEHNR and CDR2 FQNEAQ (reference sequence). The DNA for the CDR3 is TGTGCCAGCAGCTTGGCTTCAGGGGGCACTGAAGCTTTCTTT. Translating it yields CASSLASGGTEAFF. Using reference TRBV7-9 and TRBJ1-1 for the parts outside the CDR3, the full variable domain is DTGVSQNPRHKITKRGQNVTFRCDPISEHNRLYWYRQTLGQGPEFLTYFQNEAQLEKSRLLSDRFSAERPKGSFSTLEIQRTEQGDSAMYLCASSLASGGTEAFFGQGTRLTVV.